The next 22 T cell receptor beta chains were all read from a single sample in a study of T cell responses to AZD1222 COVID-19 vaccine. The method was immunoSEQ multiplex PCR; TCRdb's version includes in-frame clones alone and lacks a portion of them. The repertoire holds about 120,000 clones, with 85% to 90% as singletons. The source material was peripheral blood, sampled on day 0 of AZD1222 vaccination. All receptors derive from an adult in good health.

The chain has TRBV10-3 and TRBJ2-2; TRBD2 matches 12 bases. This CDR3 has 15 amino acids. Germline CDR1 ENHRY, CDR2 SYGVKD. With 4 bases clipped from V and 4 bases from J, the junction kept 1 base outside the gene matches. The CDR3 protein is CAISATSGGTGELFF. The CDR3 DNA follows: TGTGCCATCAGTGCGACTAGCGGGGGCACCGGGGAGCTGTTTTTT.

J is TRBJ1-1 and V is TRBV28, with a possible D match to TRBD1 (6 bases). Deletions cut 2 bases from V and 9 bases from J, with 10 bases between. The CDR3 spans 12 residues. Germline-derived CDR1 and CDR2 are MDHEN and SYDVKM. The CDR3 DNA sequence: TGTGCCAGCAGTTTACAGGGGCAGAAAGCTTTCTTT. Amino acids: CASSLQGQKAFF.

This rearrangement joins TRBV5-1 to TRBJ1-3, with D maybe TRBD1 (6 bases). From germline, CDR1 is SGHRS and CDR2 YFSETQ. The CDR3 is made up of 16 amino acids. V dropped 0 bases and J dropped 1 base, with 11 bases sitting between them. Written as DNA, the CDR3 is TGCGCCAGCAGCTTGGATGGGGGGCTTTCTGGAAACACCATATATTTT. Its protein is CASSLDGGLSGNTIYF.

This clone was observed a handful of times. The identical CDR3 is also encoded by other nucleotide sequences in the sample. The chain couples TRBV30 to TRBJ1-5; D is undetermined. The CDR3 runs to 13 residues. The germline gives CDR1 GTSNPN, CDR2 SVGIG (reference sequence). Trimming shortened V by 2 bases and J by 0 bases, and 5 bases separated the two germline ends. This CDR3 is CAWSQDSNQPQHF. Here the CDR3 DNA reads TGTGCCTGGAGTCAGGATAGCAATCAGCCCCAGCATTTT.

This rearrangement joins TRBV7-2 to TRBJ2-2, with D uncertain. The germline V and J ends were trimmed by 1 base and 4 bases, with 7 bases remaining between them. This CDR3 spans 14 amino acids. Germline loops: CDR1 SGHTA, CDR2 FQGNSA. This chain's CDR3 is CASSLVQSTGELFF. As DNA, the CDR3 is TGTGCCAGCAGCTTAGTACAAAGCACCGGGGAGCTGTTTTTT.

This clone showed up just once. The chain carries TRBV2 and TRBJ2-5; TRBD2 might be the D (6 bases). CDR1 and CDR2 from the germline V gene are SNHLY and FYNNEI. This CDR3 is built from 15 residues. Trimming cost V 6 bases and J 4 bases, with 18 bases left between them. The CDR3 DNA is TGTGCCAGCAGCTCCTTCGGGGGTGCTGGAGAGACCCAGTACTTC. This sequence encodes CASSSFGGAGETQYF.

This chain uses TRBV19 with TRBJ2-1; D gene ambiguous. The germline gives CDR1 LNHDA, CDR2 SQIVND (reference sequence). With 6 bases removed from V and 1 base from J, the gap between germline ends came to 10 bases. The CDR3 has 14 amino acids. CDR3 sequence reads: CASRRTASYNEQFF. As DNA, the CDR3 is TGTGCCAGTAGAAGGACGGCTTCCTACAATGAGCAGTTCTTC.

The rearrangement joins TRBV5-4 to TRBJ2-1; 7 nucleotides line up with TRBD1. Trimming at V came to 5 bases and at J to 3 bases, leaving 5 bases not matched to a gene. Germline loops: CDR1 SGHNT, CDR2 YYREEE (reference sequence). The CDR3 spans 14 residues. CDR3 region: CASRQGTDYNEQFF. Here the CDR3 DNA reads TGTGCCAGCAGGCAAGGGACAGACTACAATGAGCAGTTCTTC.

The gene calls are TRBV5-5 and TRBJ2-3, with D perhaps matching TRBD1 (6 bases). The V gene's germline CDR1 is SGHKS and CDR2 YYEKEE (reference sequence). Trimming pared 0 bases from V and 1 base from J, leaving 15 bases between. This CDR3 comprises 17 residues. CDR3 sequence reads: CASSLVTPQGRTDTQYF. CDR3 DNA sequence: TGTGCCAGCAGCTTGGTTACCCCCCAGGGGCGCACAGATACGCAGTATTTT.

The chain carries TRBV30 and TRBJ1-3; D is undetermined. Germline CDR1 GTSNPN, CDR2 SVGIG (reference sequence). Deletions cut 2 bases from V and 0 bases from J, with 5 bases between. This CDR3 contains 13 residues. The CDR3 DNA reads TGTGCCTGGAGTACCGTCTCTGGAAACACCATATATTTT. Translated: CAWSTVSGNTIYF.

There are a few counts of this clone. V and J are TRBV2 and TRBJ2-4, with TRBD2 identical over 7 bases. The CDR3 sequence is 16 residues long. With V trimmed by 8 bases and J by 2 bases, 12 bases remained unmatched. CDR1 SNHLY and CDR2 FYNNEI come from the germline V gene. CDR3 protein: CASSEGGRLTKNIQYF. The CDR3 bases are TGTGCCAGCTCCGAGGGAGGGCGATTAACCAAAAACATTCAGTACTTC.

V is TRBV5-6 and J is TRBJ1-1; no reliable D call. Deletions cut 2 bases from V and 8 bases from J, with 19 bases between. CDR1 and CDR2 from the germline V gene are SGHDT and YYEEEE. CDR3 length: 15 amino acids. The CDR3: CASSFQRVSPSEAFF. DNA for the CDR3: TGTGCCAGCAGCTTTCAACGGGTAAGCCCTTCCGAAGCTTTCTTT. The full variable domain, with the rest looked up from reference TRBV5-6 and TRBJ1-1, is DAGVTQSPTHLIKTRGQQVTLRCSPKSGHDTVSWYQQALGQGPQFIFQYYEEEERQRGNFPDRFSGHQFPNYSSELNVNALLLGDSALYLCASSFQRVSPSEAFFGQGTRLTVV.

The CDR3 sequence is CASSTTGTGLYNEQFF. The CDR3 nucleotides are TGTGCCAGTAGTACTACCGGGACAGGGCTTTACAATGAGCAGTTCTTC. The chain carries TRBV19 and TRBJ2-1; 9 bases match TRBD1. The CDR3 is 16 residues long. Losses at the gene ends were 4 bases for V and 4 bases for J; bases not matched to a gene: 8. Germline lookup yields CDR1 LNHDA and CDR2 SQIVND (reference sequence).

This chain uses TRBV10-3 with TRBJ2-2, with 8 bases lining up with TRBD1. Trimming took 9 bases from V and 1 from J; bases not matched to a gene: 4. The CDR3 is 14 amino acids. Germline V CDR1 and CDR2: ENHRY, SYGVKD. The chain's CDR3 is CAIQDRVNTGELFF. In DNA, the CDR3 is TGTGCCATTCAGGACAGGGTGAACACCGGGGAGCTGTTTTTT.

The chain is built from TRBV27 and TRBJ2-2, with D unresolved. The germline V and J ends were trimmed by 0 bases and 4 bases, with 12 bases remaining between them. CDR3 length: 16 amino acids. Germline CDR1 reads MNHEY; CDR2 reads SMNVEV (reference sequence). In nucleotides, the CDR3 is TGTGCCAGCAGTTTATCGGGCAGGTTAAGCACCGGGGAGCTGTTTTTT. Protein: CASSLSGRLSTGELFF.

The chain employs TRBV3-1 (or the pseudogene TRBV3-2) and TRBJ2-1, with a weak D call TRBD2 (6 bases). Between the trimmed V and J ends, which lost 1 base and 8 bases, there was a span of 12 bases. The CDR3 is 14 residues long. CDR1 is LGHDT, CDR2 YNNKEL, per germline (reference sequence). CDR3 sequence (DNA): TGTGCCAGCAGCCAAGGGTCGGGAGTAGATGAGCAGTTCTTC. Amino acid sequence: CASSQGSGVDEQFF.

This chain uses TRBV6-5 with TRBJ2-3; a weak D match, TRBD1 (6 bases). CDR1 is MNHEY, CDR2 SVGAGI, per germline. V was trimmed by 7 bases and J by 2 bases, leaving 16 bases between them. This CDR3 spans 15 amino acids. CDR3 DNA: TGTGCCAGCACCCCAGGGGTTAGGGACACAGATACGCAGTATTTT. This translates into CASTPGVRDTDTQYF.

V gene TRBV29-1 combines with J gene TRBJ1-2; 8 bases agree with TRBD1. The ends lost 7 bases at V and 4 bases at J; junction bases unmatched: 5. The CDR3 runs to 12 residues. The V gene's germline CDR1 is SQVTM and CDR2 ANQGSEA. The CDR3 nucleotides are TGCAGCGGTGGACAGGGTGGCTATGGCTACACCTTC. This codes for CSGGQGGYGYTF.

This clone was detected a few times. This chain uses TRBV5-4 with TRBJ2-5, with a weak D call TRBD1 (6 bases). The CDR3 has 12 residues. Germline V lookup: CDR1 SGHNT, CDR2 YYREEE (reference sequence). V was clipped by 4 bases and J by 4 bases, with 8 bases between them. CDR3 sequence: CASSEDRETQYF. CDR3 DNA: TGTGCCAGCAGCGAGGACAGAGAGACCCAGTACTTC.

The chain carries TRBV6-5 and TRBJ2-1; D is ambiguous. The CDR3 is 13 residues long. Trimming cost V 2 bases and J 4 bases, with 6 bases left between them. Germline V lookup: CDR1 MNHEY, CDR2 SVGAGI. CDR3 nucleotide sequence: TGTGCCAGCAGTTACATCGGATACAATGAGCAGTTCTTC. Protein sequence: CASSYIGYNEQFF.

V usage is TRBV5-4 and J usage is TRBJ2-7; D tentatively reads TRBD1 or TRBD2 (5 bases each). This CDR3 spans 13 amino acids. The V gene's germline CDR1 is SGHNT and CDR2 YYREEE (reference sequence). V was cut by 0 bases and J by 3 bases, with 7 bases left in between. The CDR3 DNA follows: TGTGCCAGCAGCTTGGGAGGGGACTACGAGCAGTACTTC. Translation gives CASSLGGDYEQYF. Variable domain in full (rest from reference TRBV5-4 and TRBJ2-7): ETGVTQSPTHLIKTRGQQVTLRCSSQSGHNTVSWYQQALGQGPQFIFQYYREEENGRGNFPPRFSGLQFPNYSSELNVNALELDDSALYLCASSLGGDYEQYFGPGTRLTVT.

The rearrangement joins TRBV9 to TRBJ2-4; D ambiguous. Trimming took 3 bases from V and 0 from J, leaving 7 bases between them. Germline V gene data show CDR1 as SGDLS and CDR2 as YYNGEE. The CDR3 has 14 residues. CDR3 loop: CASSGDLAKNIQYF. In nucleotides, the CDR3 is TGTGCCAGCAGCGGCGATCTAGCCAAAAACATTCAGTACTTC.